Reported below is one T cell receptor (beta chain). The sample belongs to a study of blood T cells in healthy people across ages. Then a second PCR, running about 6 to 12 cycles, was carried out with a sample-barcoded 5' primer and a J-beta primer mix. A single record per CDR3 protein comes from TCRdb applying MiXCR to the 5' RACE reads. The profile shows approximately 400,000 distinct CDR3 sequences, 50% to 60% of them singletons. Germline V gives CDR1 SGHTA, CDR2 FQGNSA. CDR3 length equals 12 residues. The clonotype was recovered from a man aged 60-69 years in good health. Specimen: blood. This sequence joins TRBV7-2 and TRBJ2-5, with D uncertain. The J call may be mistaken, given a closer DNA end match to TRBJ2-7. CDR3 region: CASSPPAYEQYF. Here the CDR3 DNA reads TGTGCCAGCAGCCCCCCAGCCTACGAGCAGTACTTC.